The 21 T cell receptor beta chains below were found in one sample sequenced in a study of T cells in Graves' hyperthyroidism and ophthalmopathy. What was amplified from RNA transcripts were TCR beta CDR3 regions. HTBI primers were used for first-round RT-PCR of the TCR CDR3. Using its own MiXCR run on the multiplex PCR reads, TCRdb lists one record per CDR3 protein. The data show a few hundred thousand distinct CDR3 sequences, about a sixth seen once. The sample taken for sequencing was blood. All receptors come from a woman between 18 and 29 years old with Graves' hyperthyroidism.

This chain uses TRBV12-3 or TRBV12-4 with TRBJ2-6; D is possibly TRBD2 (5 bases). Trimming removed 4 bases from V and 0 bases from J, with 13 bases in between. This CDR3 has 17 residues. The CDR3 is CASSSLDGDSGANVLTF. Here the CDR3 DNA reads TGTGCCAGCAGTTCCCTGGACGGGGACTCTGGGGCCAACGTCCTGACTTTC.

This clonotype was counted a few times. This rearrangement joins TRBV20-1 to TRBJ2-5; TRBD2 is a possible D gene (5 bases). Germline lookup yields CDR1 DFQATT and CDR2 SNEGSKA (reference sequence). This CDR3 has 14 amino acids. V dropped 1 base and J dropped 1 base, with 10 bases sitting between them. CDR3 DNA: TGCAGTGCTAGAGTTCTTGGACTCCAAGAGACCCAGTACTTC. Translating gives CSARVLGLQETQYF.

This clonotype appeared many times. The V gene is TRBV2, the J gene TRBJ1-4, with 12 bases matching TRBD1. Germline V gene sequence: CDR1 SNHLY, CDR2 FYNNEI. The CDR3 sequence is 14 residues long. J gave up 8 bases and V 6 bases, and 4 bases lay outside the gene matches. The CDR3 protein is CASSEGTGGEKLFF. In DNA form, the CDR3 reads TGTGCCAGCAGCGAGGGGACAGGGGGCGAAAAACTGTTTTTT.

This clonotype was seen a handful of times. This chain joins TRBV5-1 and TRBJ1-2; D not certain. The CDR3 has 14 amino acids. From germline, CDR1 is SGHRS and CDR2 YFSETQ. V was pared by 4 bases and J by 6 bases, with 16 bases between. CDR3 region: CASSPRGGIDGYTF. Here the CDR3 DNA reads TGCGCCAGCAGCCCCCGTGGCGGGATAGATGGCTACACCTTC. Complete variable domain (other parts from reference TRBV5-1 and TRBJ1-2): KAGVTQTPRYLIKTRGQQVTLSCSPISGHRSVSWYQQTPGQGLQFLFEYFSETQRNKGNFPGRFSGRQFSNSRSEMNVSTLELGDSALYLCASSPRGGIDGYTFGSGTRLTVV.

The sample holds a few counts of this clonotype. The chain links TRBV7-2 to TRBJ1-2; D ambiguous. The V gene's germline CDR1 is SGHTA and CDR2 FQGNSA. V was cut by 1 base and J by 7 bases, with 13 bases left in between. This CDR3 has 14 amino acids. In nucleotides, the CDR3 is TGTGCCAGCAGCTTAGTAGTCTCCGGACGTGGCTACACCTTC. Residues: CASSLVVSGRGYTF.

This clonotype was counted at least ten times. This chain links TRBV28 with TRBJ2-7, with a weak D call TRBD2 (5 bases). The CDR3 has 15 amino acids. Germline CDR1 reads MDHEN; CDR2 reads SYDVKM. Trimming removed 0 bases at V and 3 bases at J, with 12 bases between. CDR3 region: CASSLWTSGNYEQYF. CDR3 in DNA: TGTGCCAGCAGTTTATGGACGAGCGGTAACTACGAGCAGTACTTC.

V is TRBV7-6 and J is TRBJ1-1; tentatively, D is TRBD1 (6 bases). The CDR3 length is 15 residues. V was clipped by 2 bases and J by 2 bases, with 12 bases between them. The germline gives CDR1 SGHVS, CDR2 FNYEAQ. The chain's CDR3 is CASSLSGTPNTEAFF. CDR3 in DNA: TGTGCCAGCAGCTTATCCGGGACACCAAACACTGAAGCTTTCTTT.

The chain couples TRBV5-5 to TRBJ2-5; a weak D match, TRBD2 (5 bases). The germline gives CDR1 SGHKS, CDR2 YYEKEE (reference sequence). CDR3 size: 13 residues. V lost 4 bases, J lost 5 bases, and 12 bases lay in between. This CDR3 is CASSVEVVETQYF. CDR3 DNA sequence: TGTGCCAGCAGCGTGGAGGTTGTGGAGACCCAGTACTTC.

This clonotype turned up a few times. The chain couples TRBV5-4 to TRBJ1-6, with 10 bases aligning to TRBD1. CDR1 is SGHNT, CDR2 YYREEE, per germline (reference sequence). V trimming: 4 bases; J trimming: 6 bases; junction bases outside the gene matches: 7. The CDR3 has 16 residues. CDR3 sequence: CASSQGQGQLNSPLHF. The CDR3 DNA is TGTGCCAGCAGCCAGGGACAGGGGCAACTTAATTCACCCCTCCACTTT.

A few counts support this clonotype. V is TRBV19 and J is TRBJ1-1; D call uncertain. The V gene lost 7 bases and the J gene lost 4 bases, with 7 bases spanning the gap. This CDR3 has 11 amino acids. Germline V lookup: CDR1 LNHDA, CDR2 SQIVND (reference sequence). The CDR3 DNA reads as TGTGCCAGTAAGGGTAGCACTGAAGCTTTCTTT. Translated: CASKGSTEAFF.

DNA for the CDR3: TGTGCCAGCACCAGGGACATGAACACTGAAGCTTTCTTT. Translated: CASTRDMNTEAFF. The chain joins TRBV2 to TRBJ1-1, with TRBD1 as a possible D gene (6 bases). The CDR3 is 13 amino acids. Trimming took 7 bases from V and 0 from J, leaving 9 bases between them. Germline-derived CDR1 and CDR2 are SNHLY and FYNNEI.

The sample holds a few counts of this clonotype. The V call is TRBV28, the J call TRBJ1-2, with D uncertain. CDR1 MDHEN and CDR2 SYDVKM come from the germline V gene. V lost 6 bases and J 5 bases, leaving 10 bases between the germline ends. CDR3 size: 12 residues. The CDR3 nucleotides are TGTGCCAGCAGCCCAACAGAATATGGCTACACCTTC. Amino acid sequence: CASSPTEYGYTF.

This clonotype has at least ten counts. V and J are TRBV11-2 and TRBJ1-1, with D uncertain. Germline CDR1 and CDR2: SGHAT and FQNNGV. Trimming removed 1 base at V and 1 base at J, with 7 bases between. This CDR3 contains 14 residues. For the CDR3, the DNA is TGTGCCAGCAGCTTAGTTTCCCCGAACACTGAAGCTTTCTTT. Amino acid sequence: CASSLVSPNTEAFF.

This clonotype was detected many times. V and J are TRBV6-1 and TRBJ2-1, with a possible D match to TRBD1 (5 bases). With 6 bases removed from V and 6 bases from J, the gap between germline ends came to 27 bases. This CDR3 contains 18 residues. The germline gives CDR1 MNHNS, CDR2 SASEGT. As DNA, the CDR3 is TGTGCCAGCAGATCTAACGAAAGGACACTTCAATCGGGCAATGAGCAGTTCTTC. Translating gives CASRSNERTLQSGNEQFF.

At least ten counts were recorded for this clonotype. The gene calls are TRBV28 and TRBJ2-7, with D maybe TRBD1 (6 bases). The CDR3 extends over 16 amino acids. Germline CDR1 and CDR2: MDHEN and SYDVKM. Trimming left V 4 bases short and J 6 bases short, with 22 bases between. The CDR3 sequence: CASSSGQFTRRGEQYF. The CDR3 coding sequence is TGTGCCAGCAGTTCCGGACAGTTTACTCGACGAGGCGAGCAGTACTTC.

Turning to this clonotype: This may arise from a read error, as a much more abundant clone is one base away. The J gene is TRBJ2-2, the V gene TRBV12-3 or TRBV12-4; D gene ambiguous. The length of the CDR3 is 15 residues. V lost 5 bases and J 4 bases, leaving 14 bases between the germline ends. CDR3 nucleotide sequence: TGTGCCAGCAGTCGCAACCCTGCGAGCACCGGGGAGCTGTTTTTT. Protein product: CASSRNPASTGELFF.

The table lists this clonotype with many counts. The rearrangement links TRBV7-9 to TRBJ1-2; D call uncertain. Per germline, CDR1 SEHNR and CDR2 FQNEAQ (reference sequence). Trimming took off 0 bases at V and 3 bases at J, with 11 bases between the two ends. The CDR3 contains 15 residues. DNA for the CDR3: TGTGCCAGCAGCTTAGCCCGGGAGGGCGACTATGGCTACACCTTC. This codes for CASSLAREGDYGYTF.

This clonotype was observed many times. The chain recombines TRBV4-1 with TRBJ1-1, with D possibly TRBD1 on 6 matching bases. The germline CDR1 and CDR2 sequences are MGHRA and YSYEKL. The CDR3 has 16 residues. Trimming pared 0 bases from V and 1 base from J, leaving 12 bases between. This CDR3 is CASSQEAHRANTEAFF. CDR3 coding DNA: TGCGCCAGCAGCCAAGAAGCCCACAGGGCGAACACTGAAGCTTTCTTT.

Ten or more counts support this clonotype. The rearrangement links TRBV5-1 to TRBJ2-3; 7 bases align to TRBD2. CDR3 length equals 16 residues. V dropped 4 bases and J dropped 2; count of bases not matched to a gene: 10. The germline gives CDR1 SGHRS, CDR2 YFSETQ. The CDR3 loop reads CASSVGTTSLTDTQYF. CDR3 DNA: TGCGCCAGCAGCGTCGGGACTACCTCCCTCACAGATACGCAGTATTTT.

The DNA of the CDR3 is TGTGCCAGCCAGACAACGGGACACCTCTCCTACGAGCAGTACTTC. The encoded protein is CASQTTGHLSYEQYF. V gene TRBV27 combines with J gene TRBJ2-7; maybe TRBD1 (6 bases). In germline, CDR1 is MNHEY, CDR2 SMNVEV (reference sequence). The CDR3 covers 15 residues. Trimming cost V 8 bases and J 0 bases, with 17 bases left between them.

This clonotype occurred many times. V is TRBV5-1 and J is TRBJ2-7; D perhaps matches TRBD2 (5 bases). The V gene lost 2 bases and the J gene lost 3 bases, with 15 bases spanning the gap. The germline gives CDR1 SGHRS, CDR2 YFSETQ. This CDR3 contains 15 residues. CDR3 loop: CASSFAGENYYEQYF. Here the CDR3 DNA reads TGCGCCAGCAGCTTTGCCGGGGAAAATTACTACGAGCAGTACTTC.